This TCR beta chain was identified in a study of blood T cell repertoires in COVID-19. Study-level background: The analysed material was cDNA or gDNA that came from T cells, B-cell-depleted T cells, or PBMCs.

During active infection, Seattle patients enrolled and were then monitored through disease. V lost 3 bases, J lost 5 bases, and 10 bases lay in between. The CDR3 loop spans 13 amino acids. Authors' data handling: Reference gene primer amplification gave nucleated cell count estimates. Profiled with immunoSEQ multiplex PCR; TCRdb holds only in-frame clones, not every one. The DNA was the basis for D and trimming; V, J and clone size are from that table. The data show approximately 500,000 clones, 70% to 90% seen once. This receptor was obtained from a woman aged 45-65 years with COVID-19, enrolled during active disease. The chain couples TRBV12-3 or TRBV12-4 to TRBJ1-2; the D gene is possibly TRBD1 (6 bases). Sequencing was carried out using peripheral blood. CDR3 sequence: CASSFRTVYGYTF. The CDR3 nucleotides are TGTGCCAGCAGTTTCAGGACAGTTTATGGCTACACCTTC.